This record concerns one T cell receptor beta chain sequence. What it recognizes is unknown. The sample belongs to a study of OX40 agonist ivuxolimab in advanced cancers. Study-level background: People in dose escalation had one of these cancers: hepatocellular carcinoma, melanoma, renal cell or head and neck cancer. Study-wide results and limits: At doses 0.1 to 3.0 mg/kg, CD4+ and CD8+ clones expanded. Several nonresponders also turned out to have low normalized T-cell clonal expansion.

Samples were taken at baseline and on day 1 of cycles 4 and 7. Profiling relied on immunoSEQ multiplex PCR, and the TCRdb table lists in-frame clones only, not all of them. This table has about 76,000 clones, approximately 85% appearing once. This receptor was obtained from an adult with an advanced solid tumor such as melanoma, head and neck, liver or kidney cancer. Sequenced here: CD4+ or CD8+ T cells sorted from blood, sampled in a trial of the OX40 agonist ivuxolimab.

CDR3 DNA: TGTGCCAGCAGCCACTCCAGCGGGGAGCTGTTTTTT. As protein: CASSHSSGELFF. The J gene is TRBJ2-2, the V gene TRBV4-2; D remains unclear. CDR3 size: 12 residues. The germline V and J ends were trimmed by 3 bases and 7 bases, with 6 bases remaining between them. Per the germline V gene, CDR1 is LGHNA and CDR2 is YNFKEQ.